Listed below are T cell receptor beta chains from one sample, sequenced in a study of blood T cell repertoires in COVID-19. The data were produced by immunoSEQ multiplex PCR, yet TCRdb's version contains in-frame clones alone and is incomplete. The data contain some 98,000 clones, approximately 80% of them singletons. The sequenced sample consisted of peripheral blood. These receptors were obtained from a man aged 60 to 75 with acute or convalescent COVID-19. Each CDR3 is given with its conserved first and last residue. The D gene is left open where the match is weak. The size field is filled for only some rows; it gives once, few, many or a size class.

TRBD2 - TRBJ2-4 TRBV7-2 CASSHQGLAGTKNIQYF TGTGCCAGCAGCCACCAGGGACTAGCGGGGACCAAAAACATTCAGTACTTC
- few TRBJ1-5 TRBV6-5 CASSYSPTPNQPQHF TGTGCCAGCAGTTACTCCCCCACACCTAATCAGCCCCAGCATTTT
TRBD1 - TRBJ1-4 TRBV7-2 CASSLRAGGKTNEKLFF TGTGCCAGCAGCTTAAGGGCAGGGGGGAAAACTAATGAAAAACTGTTTTTT
- few TRBJ1-3 TRBV6-5 CASSPGTLGNTIYF TGTGCCAGCAGCCCCGGGACACTTGGAAACACCATATATTTT
- - TRBJ2-2 TRBV18 CASSPLAGETGELFF TGTGCCAGCTCACCACTCGCAGGGGAGACCGGGGAGCTGTTTTTT
- - TRBJ2-2 TRBV19 CASTAGSSTGELFF TGTGCCAGTACTGCAGGGTCGAGCACCGGGGAGCTGTTTTTT
- - TRBJ1-2 TRBV11-2 CASSFRGGYTF TGTGCCAGCAGCTTCCGCGGTGGCTACACTTTC
- - TRBJ1-1 TRBV5-6 CASSLTGNTEAFF TGTGCCAGCAGCTTAACCGGGAACACTGAAGCTTTCTTT
TRBD1 once TRBJ1-6 TRBV19 CASSISDRVNSPLHF TGTGCCAGTAGTATTTCCGACAGGGTTAATTCACCCCTCCACTTT
TRBD2 - TRBJ2-7 TRBV5-6 CASSSWTSFYEQYF TGTGCCAGCAGCTCATGGACTAGCTTCTACGAGCAGTACTTC
- few TRBJ1-4 TRBV28 CASRRDGRSGEKLFF TGTGCCAGCCGTAGGGACGGGAGGAGTGGGGAAAAACTGTTTTTT
TRBD2 - TRBJ2-3 TRBV29-1 CSVVLSGGPPDTQYF TGCAGCGTTGTTTTGAGCGGGGGACCTCCAGATACGCAGTATTTT
TRBD1 - TRBJ1-3 TRBV5-4 CASSAGQAFSGNTIYF TGTGCCAGCAGCGCGGGACAGGCCTTCTCTGGAAACACCATATATTTT
TRBD1 few TRBJ1-1 TRBV2 CASKVPRQGAKRNTEAFF TGTGCCAGCAAGGTTCCGAGACAGGGGGCAAAGCGGAACACTGAAGCTTTCTTT
- - TRBJ1-2 TRBV7-2 CASSLRRYGYTF TGTGCCAGCAGCTTAAGGCGGTATGGCTACACCTTC
- - TRBJ1-2 TRBV28 CASSPGIYGYTF TGTGCCAGCAGCCCCGGGATCTATGGCTACACCTTC
- few TRBJ2-5 TRBV6-6 CASRTSQGRETQYF TGTGCCAGCAGGACCTCCCAGGGGCGGGAGACCCAGTACTTC
TRBD1 once TRBJ1-6 TRBV18 CASSEGQGYNSPLHF TGTGCCAGCTCAGAGGGACAGGGCTATAATTCACCCCTCCACTTT
- once TRBJ2-1 TRBV7-2 CASSLAYENEQFF TGTGCCAGCAGCTTAGCGTACGAGAATGAGCAGTTCTTC
- - TRBJ1-2 TRBV6-4 CASAPVPGRGEAGYTF TGTGCCAGCGCTCCTGTGCCAGGTCGTGGGGAGGCTGGCTACACCTTC
TRBD1 - TRBJ1-1 TRBV27 CASRQLPGQGDTEAFF TGTGCCAGCCGGCAACTCCCGGGACAGGGGGACACTGAAGCTTTCTTT
TRBD1 - TRBJ2-1 TRBV28 CASRQGPAIEQFF TGTGCCAGCAGACAGGGGCCGGCAATAGAGCAGTTCTTC
- - TRBJ1-1 TRBV2 CASRDTEAFF TGTGCCAGCCGGGACACTGAAGCTTTCTTT
- - TRBJ1-3 TRBV6-5 CASTLAGAGNTIYF TGTGCCAGCACCCTTGCGGGGGCTGGAAACACCATATATTTT
- - TRBJ1-1 TRBV15 CATSRDLVAMNTEAFF TGTGCCACCAGCAGAGATTTAGTAGCCATGAACACTGAAGCTTTCTTT
TRBD1 - TRBJ2-5 TRBV2 CASRGQGQETQYF TGTGCCAGCCGCGGACAGGGGCAAGAGACCCAGTACTTC
- - TRBJ2-3 TRBV5-1 CASSSPGTDTQYF TGCGCCAGCAGCTCCCCGGGCACAGATACGCAGTATTTT
- - TRBJ1-4 TRBV19 CASSSSGVTNEKLFF TGTGCCAGTAGTAGTTCGGGAGTTACTAATGAAAAACTGTTTTTT
- once TRBJ1-6 TRBV27 CASSFKQGSSPLHF TGTGCCAGCAGTTTTAAACAGGGTTCTTCACCCCTCCACTTT
TRBD1 - TRBJ1-2 TRBV4-1 CASSQDMNRGDGYTF TGCGCCAGCAGCCAAGATATGAACAGGGGAGATGGCTACACCTTC
- - TRBJ1-1 TRBV6-2/TRBV6-3 CASSYPPGTMNTEAFF TGTGCCAGCAGTTACCCTCCGGGGACTATGAACACTGAAGCTTTCTTT
- few TRBJ1-5 TRBV19 CASSIQGQTYQPQHF TGTGCCAGTAGTATCCAGGGACAAACCTATCAGCCCCAGCATTTT
- - TRBJ1-1 TRBV6-1 CASSEEGRTGSNTEAFF TGTGCCAGCAGTGAAGAGGGGAGGACGGGATCGAACACTGAAGCTTTCTTT
TRBD1 - TRBJ1-1 TRBV6-1 CASSEDLTGGFWSTEAFF TGTGCCAGCAGTGAAGACCTCACAGGGGGTTTTTGGAGCACTGAAGCTTTCTTT
- - TRBJ1-3 TRBV19 CASSFNTGNTIYF TGTGCCAGTAGTTTCAACACGGGAAACACCATATATTTT
TRBD2 - TRBJ2-1 TRBV4-3 CASSQAERGSYNEQFF TGCGCCAGCAGCCAAGCAGAGCGGGGATCCTACAATGAGCAGTTCTTC
- - TRBJ1-5 TRBV18 CASSPWQSNQPQHF TGTGCCAGCTCACCTTGGCAGAGCAATCAGCCCCAGCATTTT
TRBD2 once TRBJ2-3 TRBV7-2 CASSYRAGGLTDTQYF TGTGCCAGCAGCTATCGCGCGGGGGGCCTCACAGATACGCAGTATTTT
- - TRBJ1-1 TRBV27 CASSYWASTEAFF TGTGCCAGCAGTTACTGGGCCTCTACTGAAGCTTTCTTT
- few TRBJ2-6 TRBV4-1 CASSQGRDTSGANVLTF TGCGCCAGCAGCCAAGGAAGGGACACGTCTGGGGCCAACGTCCTGACTTTC
TRBD1 - TRBJ1-2 TRBV5-8 CASSIWWTGTGGNYGYTF TGTGCCAGCAGCATATGGTGGACCGGGACAGGGGGGAACTATGGCTACACCTTC
- - TRBJ1-2 TRBV4-1 CASSQPTGPPYGYTF TGCGCCAGCAGCCAACCGACAGGTCCTCCCTATGGCTACACCTTC
- - TRBJ1-5 TRBV5-1 CASSLVPGQSNQPQHF TGCGCCAGCAGCTTGGTTCCAGGGCAGAGCAATCAGCCCCAGCATTTT
TRBD2 - TRBJ2-3 TRBV3-1/TRBV3-2 CASSLGKGLAGRDTQYF TGTGCCAGCAGCCTTGGAAAGGGACTAGCGGGGAGAGATACGCAGTATTTT
TRBD1 - TRBJ2-2 TRBV7-2 CASNPNRGEGELFF TGTGCCAGCAATCCTAACAGGGGGGAGGGGGAGCTGTTTTTT